Only a few counts were recorded for the clone carrying this T cell receptor beta chain. Its antigen is still unknown. Primers: 60 Vbeta forward and 13 Jbeta reverse. Sequencing was performed with immunoSEQ multiplex PCR; in TCRdb, only in-frame clones are kept and a portion is missing. The data show under 200,000 clones, roughly 74% seen once. These data come from a study of cytomegalovirus exposure and HLA in healthy donors. About the study: A preliminary data release comprised approximately 85 million unique TCRs obtained from HLA-typed donors.

V shed 6 bases, J shed 2 bases, and the junction held 1 base outside the gene matches. Germline CDR1 reads MNHEY; CDR2 reads SMNVEV (reference sequence). The CDR3 is 14 residues long. Study-wide points: Later, an analysis found that common viral pathogens appeared to be linked with several of the most significant clusters. A highly shared variant cluster was judged a likely technical artifact.

The receptor comes from a male donor in good health and CMV-seronegative. Sample: PBMCs. This rearrangement joins TRBV27 to TRBJ1-6; the match to TRBD1 covers 7 bases. The CDR3 spells CASRGGTYNSPLHF. CDR3 DNA: TGTGCCAGCAGAGGGGGCACCTATAATTCACCCCTCCACTTT.